Below, 27 T cell receptor beta chains from the same sample are listed, as sequenced in a study of T-cell reconstitution after alpha-beta-depleted transplantation in children. Unique molecular identifiers tagged the TCRbeta library. TCRdb used MiXCR to reprocess the PCR reads, holding one entry per CDR3 protein. The sample includes around 530,000 distinct CDR3 sequences, about 30% seen only once; the top ten take less than 2.5%. The sequencing here drew on PBMCs from the stem cell graft donor, taken from the stem cell graft. These receptor sequences come from a human donor who donated a stem cell graft to a child with aplastic anemia.

The chain recombines TRBV20-1 with TRBJ2-1; TRBD2 agrees at 7 bases. The CDR3 extends over 16 amino acids. Per the germline V gene, CDR1 is DFQATT and CDR2 is SNEGSKA (reference sequence). V lost 0 bases to trimming and J lost 10 bases; unmatched junction nucleotides: 15. The CDR3 here is CSARDAASGALMEQFF. CDR3 nucleotide sequence: TGCAGTGCTAGAGATGCGGCTAGCGGAGCCCTAATGGAGCAGTTCTTC.

The chain links TRBV5-5 to TRBJ2-3, with TRBD1 matching over 7 bases. V gave up 0 bases and J gave up 4 bases; unmatched junction bases: 5. This CDR3 is 15 amino acids long. Germline V gives CDR1 SGHKS, CDR2 YYEKEE (reference sequence). CDR3 nucleotide sequence: TGTGCCAGCAGCTTGGATCCAGGGGGTGCAGATACGCAGTATTTT. Translation gives CASSLDPGGADTQYF.

This clonotype was recorded a few times. The chain recombines TRBV7-8 with TRBJ1-1; D is possibly TRBD1 (5 bases). Germline CDR1 reads SGHVS; CDR2 reads FQNEAQ. With 4 bases removed from V and 2 bases from J, the gap between germline ends came to 11 bases. The CDR3 length is 14 residues. CDR3 DNA: TGTGCCAGCAGCTCCCGGGACGGTAACACTGAAGCTTTCTTT. It codes for CASSSRDGNTEAFF. Variable domain in full (rest from reference TRBV7-8 and TRBJ1-1): GAGVSQSPRYKVAKRGQDVALRCDPISGHVSLFWYQQALGQGPEFLTYFQNEAQLDKSGLPSDRFFAERPEGSVSTLKIQRTQQEDSAVYLCASSSRDGNTEAFFGQGTRLTVV.

The chain carries TRBV2 and TRBJ1-1; D might be TRBD1 (5 bases). The CDR3 covers 14 residues. Trimming took off 1 base at V and 4 bases at J, with 10 bases between the two ends. Germline V gene lookup returns CDR1 SNHLY and CDR2 FYNNEI. The CDR3 here is CASSEGRAFTEAFF. CDR3 nucleotide sequence: TGTGCCAGCAGTGAAGGCAGGGCCTTCACTGAAGCTTTCTTT.

This clonotype was counted a few times. The chain employs TRBV20-1 and TRBJ1-3; D gene ambiguous. The CDR3 loop spans 17 amino acids. V gave up 0 bases and J gave up 1 base, with 16 bases separating them. Germline-derived CDR1 and CDR2 are DFQATT and SNEGSKA (reference sequence). The CDR3 is CSARDRTAWGSGNTIYF. The CDR3 DNA reads as TGCAGTGCTAGAGATCGAACCGCATGGGGATCTGGAAACACCATATATTTT.

This clonotype showed up just a few times. The chain employs TRBV6-1 and TRBJ1-5; D is perhaps TRBD1 (6 bases). Germline CDR1 MNHNS, CDR2 SASEGT. The CDR3 consists of 13 residues. Trimming stripped 7 bases from V and 4 bases from J, with 11 bases between. CDR3 coding DNA: TGTGCCAGCAATGGACAGAGAAATCAGCCCCAGCATTTT. It specifies CASNGQRNQPQHF.

This clonotype showed up just a few times. This sequence joins TRBV12-3 or TRBV12-4 and TRBJ2-3; D gene unclear. CDR3 length: 13 residues. V was cut by 2 bases and J by 0 bases, with 3 bases left in between. The CDR3 protein is CASSLMSTDTQYF. The CDR3, as DNA: TGTGCCAGCAGTTTAATGAGCACAGATACGCAGTATTTT.

The V and J genes are TRBV7-2 and TRBJ1-1; D call uncertain. Trimming removed 4 bases at V and 0 bases at J, with 12 bases between. The CDR3 loop spans 15 amino acids. Germline assignment: CDR1 SGHTA and CDR2 FQGNSA. CDR3 sequence: CASSSPWGLNTEAFF. The CDR3 nucleotides read TGTGCCAGCAGCTCCCCGTGGGGATTGAACACTGAAGCTTTCTTT.

The chain employs TRBV18 and TRBJ1-3; D is unresolved. The CDR3 extends over 15 amino acids. In germline, CDR1 is KGHSH, CDR2 LQKENI. The germline V and J ends were trimmed by 2 bases and 0 bases, with 8 bases remaining between them. For the CDR3, the DNA is TGTGCCAGCTCACCAACAGTTTACTCTGGAAACACCATATATTTT. Translated: CASSPTVYSGNTIYF.

The chain couples TRBV20-1 to TRBJ1-5, with 7 bases aligning to TRBD1. CDR1 DFQATT and CDR2 SNEGSKA come from the germline V gene (reference sequence). The CDR3 covers 14 residues. J was trimmed by 5 bases and V by 3 bases; bases with no gene match: 7. The CDR3 spells CSASTRQGHQPQHF. CDR3 bases: TGCAGTGCTAGTACCCGACAGGGCCATCAGCCCCAGCATTTT.

V usage is TRBV12-3 or TRBV12-4 and J usage is TRBJ1-6; a weak D match, TRBD1 (6 bases). The CDR3 is 16 amino acids. V dropped 3 bases and J dropped 7 bases, with 16 bases sitting between them. The chain's CDR3 is CASSFAGARRNSPLHF. The CDR3 DNA follows: TGTGCCAGCAGTTTCGCGGGGGCTCGGAGGAATTCACCCCTCCACTTT.

The chain uses TRBV5-6 and TRBJ2-7; 11 bases fit TRBD2. The CDR3 contains 17 residues. Germline V lookup: CDR1 SGHDT, CDR2 YYEEEE. V gave up 4 bases and J gave up 3 bases; unmatched junction bases: 12. CDR3 sequence reads: CASSAGVGTSGLYEQYF. The CDR3 DNA reads as TGTGCCAGCAGCGCGGGGGTCGGGACTAGCGGACTCTACGAGCAGTACTTC. Variable domain in full (rest from reference TRBV5-6 and TRBJ2-7): DAGVTQSPTHLIKTRGQQVTLRCSPKSGHDTVSWYQQALGQGPQFIFQYYEEEERQRGNFPDRFSGHQFPNYSSELNVNALLLGDSALYLCASSAGVGTSGLYEQYFGPGTRLTVT.

The CDR3 DNA sequence: TGTGCCAGCAGCTTGGACCCCGGCCGCACCACAGATACGCAGTATTTT. It translates to CASSLDPGRTTDTQYF. The chain carries TRBV5-4 and TRBJ2-3; D uncertain. The CDR3 consists of 16 residues. V dropped 0 bases and J dropped 2 bases, with 13 bases sitting between them. Germline V CDR1 and CDR2: SGHNT, YYREEE (reference sequence). Variable domain in full (rest from reference TRBV5-4 and TRBJ2-3): ETGVTQSPTHLIKTRGQQVTLRCSSQSGHNTVSWYQQALGQGPQFIFQYYREEENGRGNFPPRFSGLQFPNYSSELNVNALELDDSALYLCASSLDPGRTTDTQYFGPGTRLTVL.

The CDR3 coding sequence is TGTGCCAGCAGCTTAGCGTCTAGCGGGAGGATCTACGAGCAGTACTTC. The encoded protein is CASSLASSGRIYEQYF. The chain carries TRBV7-2 and TRBJ2-7, with 11 nucleotides matching TRBD2. The ends lost 0 bases at V and 3 bases at J; junction bases unmatched: 4. Germline V gene sequence: CDR1 SGHTA, CDR2 FQGNSA. The CDR3 contains 16 residues. Full variable domain (missing parts from reference TRBV7-2 and TRBJ2-7): GAGVSQSPSNKVTEKGKDVELRCDPISGHTALYWYRQSLGQGLEFLIYFQGNSAPDKSGLPSDRFSAERTGGSVSTLTIQRTQQEDSAVYLCASSLASSGRIYEQYFGPGTRLTVT.

This chain links TRBV6-1 with TRBJ2-5, with 9 bases matching TRBD2. This CDR3 contains 15 residues. V was pared by 6 bases and J by 5 bases, with 10 bases of the junction left unmatched. CDR1 is MNHNS and CDR2 is SASEGT in the germline V gene. The CDR3 DNA follows: TGTGCCAGCAGCCCAGCGGGGGGTCGATCGGAGACCCAGTACTTC. The encoded protein is CASSPAGGRSETQYF.

V usage is TRBV6-1 and J usage is TRBJ1-1; D gene unclear. In germline, CDR1 is MNHNS, CDR2 SASEGT. The CDR3 totals 15 residues. Trimming took off 8 bases at V and 0 bases at J, with 16 bases between the two ends. The CDR3 protein is CASRRRTGMNTEAFF. The CDR3, as DNA: TGTGCCAGCCGACGAAGGACGGGAATGAACACTGAAGCTTTCTTT.

This clonotype was detected only a few times. This chain uses TRBV4-1 with TRBJ1-2; 8 bases fit TRBD1. Trimming took 0 bases from V and 3 from J; bases not matched to a gene: 3. This CDR3 has 15 residues. Germline-derived CDR1 and CDR2 are MGHRA and YSYEKL. CDR3 protein: CASSQDRGQYYGYTF. CDR3 coding DNA: TGCGCCAGCAGCCAAGACAGGGGGCAATACTATGGCTACACCTTC.

This rearrangement joins TRBV6-5 to TRBJ2-7; 7 bases agree with TRBD2. Germline CDR1 and CDR2: MNHEY and SVGAGI. The CDR3 has 15 residues. V trimming: 0 bases; J trimming: 1 base; junction bases outside the gene matches: 3. CDR3 loop: CASSYSGGKSYEQYF. CDR3 bases: TGTGCCAGCAGTTACTCGGGGGGGAAGTCCTACGAGCAGTACTTC.

This chain joins TRBV6-5 and TRBJ1-1; D unresolved. Trimming stripped 4 bases from V and 2 bases from J, with 8 bases between. This CDR3 has 13 amino acids. The V gene's germline CDR1 is MNHEY and CDR2 SVGAGI. The CDR3 reads CASSSRKNTEAFF. CDR3 sequence (DNA): TGTGCCAGCAGTTCACGGAAAAACACTGAAGCTTTCTTT.

Points on this clonotype: Germline is not matched at one junction end, which may reflect a read error. The CDR3 sequence is CASRDRWDTEAFF. For the CDR3, the DNA is TGTGCCAGCCGTGACAGGTGGGACACTGAAGCTTTCTTT. The genes are TRBV2 and TRBJ1-1; TRBD1 might be the D (6 bases). Germline V CDR1 and CDR2: SNHLY, FYNNEI. This CDR3 comprises 13 residues.

The chain uses TRBV28 and TRBJ1-4; 9 nucleotides align to TRBD1. Germline CDR1 is MDHEN and CDR2 is SYDVKM. There are 15 residues in the CDR3. Trimming removed 7 bases from V and 7 bases from J; junction bases left unmatched: 10. CDR3 in DNA: TGTGCCAGCACATTAACCGGGACAGGGCGTGAAAAACTGTTTTTT. Translation gives CASTLTGTGREKLFF.

V gene TRBV20-1 combines with J gene TRBJ2-2; D is undetermined. CDR1 and CDR2 from the germline V gene are DFQATT and SNEGSKA (reference sequence). The V end was cut by 3 bases, the J end by 0 bases, with 20 bases between. This CDR3 region has 18 residues. The CDR3 sequence is CSARDAPVPRPNTGELFF. CDR3 sequence (DNA): TGCAGTGCTAGGGATGCCCCGGTCCCACGCCCGAACACCGGGGAGCTGTTTTTT.

This clonotype appeared a few times. The chain carries TRBV29-1 and TRBJ1-2; D ambiguous. The CDR3 sequence is 12 residues long. Trimming removed 2 bases at V and 10 bases at J, with 14 bases between. The germline V gene has CDR1 SQVTM and CDR2 ANQGSEA. DNA for the CDR3: TGCAGCGTTGAAAGCGCAGGCCCGTACTACACCTTC. Protein product: CSVESAGPYYTF.

In its sample, this clonotype was seen a few times. The V and J genes are TRBV6-2 or TRBV6-3 and TRBJ2-2, with 10 bases lining up with TRBD2. The CDR3 loop spans 17 amino acids. Germline assignment: CDR1 MNHEY and CDR2 SVGEGT. Trimming at V came to 6 bases and at J to 3 bases, leaving 10 bases not matched to a gene. The DNA for the CDR3 is TGTGCCAGCAGCCCGATTACCGGGACTAGCGACACCGGGGAGCTGTTTTTT. This sequence encodes CASSPITGTSDTGELFF.

This clonotype was seen a single time. V usage is TRBV29-1 and J usage is TRBJ2-1; 8 nucleotides match TRBD2. After removal of 3 bases from V and 7 bases from J, the junction contained 8 bases not matched to a gene. In germline, CDR1 is SQVTM, CDR2 ANQGSEA. The CDR3 totals 14 residues. The CDR3 DNA reads TGCAGCGTTGAGGTCCCGGGAGGGCCTAATGAGCAGTTCTTC. Translation: CSVEVPGGPNEQFF.

This clonotype was found a few times. The rearrangement links TRBV7-2 to TRBJ2-3; D not resolved. CDR3 length equals 13 residues. Deletions cut 4 bases from V and 6 bases from J, with 11 bases between. CDR1 is SGHTA, CDR2 FQGNSA, per germline. The CDR3 is CASSSLKGDTQYF. The CDR3 DNA sequence: TGTGCCAGCAGCTCCCTCAAGGGCGATACGCAGTATTTT.

The chain has TRBV10-3 and TRBJ1-5; D not resolved. The CDR3 is made up of 15 amino acids. Germline V gives CDR1 ENHRY, CDR2 SYGVKD. The V end lost 3 bases, the J end lost 6 bases, and 15 bases lay between the germline ends. The chain's CDR3 is CAISDAADGSQPQHF. Here the CDR3 DNA reads TGTGCCATCAGTGACGCGGCCGACGGCTCTCAGCCCCAGCATTTT.